There are many counts of the clone carrying this TCR beta chain. The data stem from a study of neurological immune-mediated disorders. V dropped 10 bases and J dropped 1 base, with 19 bases sitting between them. The CDR3 sequence is 16 residues long. One entry per CDR3 protein, called by TCRdb with MiXCR from the 5' RACE reads. The repertoire holds 84,000 or so distinct CDR3 sequences, approximately 4.3% seen once, with around 6% in the top ten. Time point meaning: longitudinal time-point 3. Sequencing was carried out using PBMCs. The chain couples TRBV12-3 or TRBV12-4 to TRBJ2-2; D ambiguous. The origin of this receptor is a woman aged 60-75 years with multiple sclerosis. In DNA, the CDR3 is TGTGCCACTCACCCCACTTCCTTGGGGAACACCGGGGAGCTGTTTTTT. It is translated as CATHPTSLGNTGELFF.